The 7 T cell receptor beta chains presented below share a single source sample, sequenced in a study of tumor and adjacent non-tumor tissue in lung cancer. A modified ARM-PCR protocol with three rounds of nested PCR amplified TCRbeta. One entry per CDR3 protein results from TCRdb running MiXCR on the multiplex PCR reads. The sample gives 220,000 or so distinct CDR3 sequences, less than 80% of which show up once; roughly a quarter is in the top ten. No cell sorting was done before RNA was extracted from the tissue. The material sequenced was lung tumor tissue. These receptors originate from a man between 60 and 75 years old with non-small cell lung cancer.

About this clonotype itself: A much larger clone is a single base away; this may be a read error. The chain joins TRBV4-3 to TRBJ1-5; D gene ambiguous. Germline CDR1 is LGHNA and CDR2 is YSLEER. CDR3 size: 15 residues. The ends were cut back, 4 bases at V and 8 bases at J, with 18 bases in the middle. The CDR3 DNA follows: TGCGCCAGCAGCCCCTCACCGGGAGGCGGAGAGCCCCAGCATTTT. Translation gives CASSPSPGGGEPQHF.

In its sample, this clonotype was seen a few times. The chain is built from TRBV29-1 and TRBJ1-2, with 7 bases aligning to TRBD1. The CDR3 covers 14 residues. The J segment lost 4 bases and the V segment lost 7 bases, leaving 12 bases of the junction unmatched. Per the germline V gene, CDR1 is SQVTM and CDR2 is ANQGSEA. Written as DNA, the CDR3 is TGCAGCGGCGGCCCGGGACAGCCCTTCTATGGCTACACCTTC. Residues: CSGGPGQPFYGYTF.

The chain uses TRBV6-2 or TRBV6-3 and TRBJ2-2, with D tentatively TRBD1 (5 bases). Trimming removed 11 bases from V and 2 bases from J, with 21 bases in between. Per the germline V gene, CDR1 is MNHEY and CDR2 is SVGEGT. The CDR3 consists of 16 residues. This CDR3 is CAGTRQTPANTGELFF. DNA of the CDR3: TGTGCCGGCACCCGACAGACTCCAGCAAACACCGGGGAGCTGTTTTTT.

About this clonotype itself: A much larger clone sits a single nucleotide away, making a read error possible. The gene calls are TRBV12-3 or TRBV12-4 and TRBJ1-1; D gene uncertain. This CDR3 spans 13 amino acids. CDR3 sequence: CASSFGQNTVAFF. The CDR3 DNA reads as TGTGCCAGCAGTTTTGGGCAGAACACTGTAGCTTTCTTT.

A word on this clonotype: Lacking the conserved final phenylalanine or tryptophan, this CDR3 likely reflects a read error. The rearrangement joins TRBV11-2 to TRBJ1-4; 8 bases fit TRBD1. In germline, CDR1 is SGHAT, CDR2 FQNNGV. Trimming removed 5 bases from V and 11 bases from J; junction bases left unmatched: 10. The CDR3 has 14 residues. The CDR3 region is CASSPRTGMEKLFL. In DNA, the CDR3 is TGTGCCAGCAGCCCAAGGACAGGGATGGAGAAACTGTTTTTG.

This clonotype showed up just once. One end of the junction does not line up with germline, which may come from a read error. The genes are TRBV20-1 and TRBJ2-1; D uncertain. The germline gives CDR1 DFQATT, CDR2 SNEGSKA (reference sequence). The CDR3 has 16 residues. The CDR3 DNA is TGCAGTGCTAGAGATCAGCGCTGGTCCTCCTACAATGAGCAATTCTTC. It yields the protein CSARDQRWSSYNEQFF.

The rearrangement links TRBV12-3 or TRBV12-4 to TRBJ2-3; possibly TRBD1 for D (5 bases). This CDR3 spans 13 amino acids. V lost 8 bases, J lost 7 bases, and 16 bases lay in between. CDR3 protein: CASLRAWTYTQYF. CDR3 coding DNA: TGTGCCAGCCTTAGGGCATGGACATATACGCAGTATTTT.